This TCR beta chain was found in a study of T cells in localized non-small cell lung cancer. Overall study results and limits: The appearance of a median roughly 56 of the top 100 tumor clones was seen in adjacent lung.

The method was immunoSEQ multiplex PCR; TCRdb's version includes in-frame clones alone and lacks a portion of them. Altogether about 33,000 clones are present, around 80% being singletons, with the ten largest covering roughly 16%. Details on this clone: Its antigen remains unidentified.

This CDR3 is built from 11 residues. Trimming stripped 6 bases from V and 6 bases from J, with 8 bases between. CDR1 is MNHNS, CDR2 SASEGT, per germline. The sequence derives from a male donor aged 60 or over with stage III squamous cell lung carcinoma. The sequencing here drew on peripheral blood, taken before any cancer treatment. The J gene is TRBJ1-1, the V gene TRBV6-1; perhaps TRBD1 as D (5 bases). CDR3 sequence: CASRDISEAFF. CDR3 DNA sequence: TGTGCCAGCAGGGACATTTCTGAAGCTTTCTTT.